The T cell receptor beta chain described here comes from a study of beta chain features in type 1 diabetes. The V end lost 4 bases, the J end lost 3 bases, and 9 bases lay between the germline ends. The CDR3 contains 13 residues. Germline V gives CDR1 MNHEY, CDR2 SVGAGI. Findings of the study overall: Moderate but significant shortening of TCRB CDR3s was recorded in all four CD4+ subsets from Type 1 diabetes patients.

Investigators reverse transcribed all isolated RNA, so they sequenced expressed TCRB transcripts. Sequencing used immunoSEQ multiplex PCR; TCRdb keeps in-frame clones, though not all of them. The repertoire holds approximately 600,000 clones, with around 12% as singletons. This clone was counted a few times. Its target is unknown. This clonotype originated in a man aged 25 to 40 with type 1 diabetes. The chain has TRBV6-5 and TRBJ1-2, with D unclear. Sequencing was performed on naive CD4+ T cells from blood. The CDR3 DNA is TGTGCCAGCAGTTTCGGCAGCGACTATGGCTACACCTTC. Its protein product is CASSFGSDYGYTF.